The rows below give T cell receptor beta chains drawn from one sample of a study of cytomegalovirus exposure and HLA in healthy donors. Only in-frame clones appear in the TCRdb table, and some are missing; sequencing was by immunoSEQ multiplex PCR. The sample holds some 160,000 clones, approximately 82% seen once. Material: PBMCs. The receptor source for this set is a man aged 45-65 years in good health and CMV-seropositive. The CDR3 runs from the conserved cysteine through the conserved F or W. The order of the fields is CDR3 length, clone size, D gene, J gene, V gene, CDR3 DNA, CDR3 protein. The D gene is left open where the match is weak. The size entry is marked missing in some rows and otherwise reads once, few, many or a size class.

>13|NA|NA|TRBJ2-5|TRBV2
TGTGCCAGCAGTGGTGCGGGACAAGAGACCCAGTACTTC
CASSGAGQETQYF
>13|NA|NA|TRBJ2-1|TRBV29-1
TGCAGCGTTGAGCGTTATAGGGGCGGCGAGCAGTTCTTC
CSVERYRGGEQFF
>16|NA|NA|TRBJ1-4|TRBV6-6
TGTGCCAGCATGGGGCAGGGGAGGGCCCTTCGGGAAAAACTGTTTTTT
CASMGQGRALREKLFF
>15|NA|TRBD2|TRBJ2-2|TRBV7-6
TGTGCCAGCAGCTTAAGCGGGGGTCGGACCGGGGAGCTGTTTTTT
CASSLSGGRTGELFF
>14|NA|TRBD1|TRBJ1-4|TRBV7-9
TGTGCCGCCTCCCTACAGGGGAGAAATGAAAAACTGTTTTTT
CAASLQGRNEKLFF
>13|NA|NA|TRBJ2-1|TRBV7-2
TGTGCCAGCAGCTTGAGTCCCGCTAGTGAGCAGTTCTTC
CASSLSPASEQFF
>16|NA|TRBD1|TRBJ1-2|TRBV15
TGTGCCACCAGCAGAGGAGAACCCGGGACAGCGAGCGGCTACACCTTC
CATSRGEPGTASGYTF
>17|NA|TRBD2|TRBJ2-2|TRBV15
TGTGCCACCAGCAGAGATAAGGCGATAGCGGGAGCCGGGGAGCTGTTTTTT
CATSRDKAIAGAGELFF
>16|NA|NA|TRBJ2-3|TRBV7-9
TGTGCCAGCAGCGGACGTAGCGGAGTAGGAACAGATACGCAGTATTTT
CASSGRSGVGTDTQYF
>13|few|NA|TRBJ1-1|TRBV11-3
TGTGCCAGCAGCGCCCGACAGAGCACTGAAGCTTTCTTT
CASSARQSTEAFF
>13|NA|NA|TRBJ2-5|TRBV6-1
TGTGCCAGCAGACCGACAGGCGGGGAGACCCAGTACTTC
CASRPTGGETQYF
>14|NA|TRBD1|TRBJ1-2|TRBV7-3
TGTGCCAGCAGCTTGGGACAGGGGGAGGGTGGCTACACCTTC
CASSLGQGEGGYTF
>15|few|NA|TRBJ2-5|TRBV11-3
TGTGCCAGCAGCCGAGAATGGGGCTCGCAAGAGACCCAGTACTTC
CASSREWGSQETQYF
>15|NA|TRBD2|TRBJ2-1|TRBV27
TGTGCCAGCAGTTTAGCGGGAGAGTGGAACAATGAGCAGTTCTTC
CASSLAGEWNNEQFF
>13|NA|NA|TRBJ2-1|TRBV19
TGTGCCAGTAGTATCGGAGCCTACAATGAGCAGTTCTTC
CASSIGAYNEQFF
>16|few|NA|TRBJ2-2|TRBV27
TGTGCCAGCACCTTGGGCGGACATACGAACACCGGGGAGCTGTTTTTT
CASTLGGHTNTGELFF
>16|NA|TRBD2|TRBJ2-2|TRBV7-8
TGTGCCAGCAGCCGCGGGGAGGGGTGGGGCACCGGGGAGCTGTTTTTT
CASSRGEGWGTGELFF
>16|few|NA|TRBJ2-2|TRBV18
TGTGCCAGCTCAGGGCGGGACGGTGCGAACACCGGGGAGCTGTTTTTT
CASSGRDGANTGELFF
>15|NA|TRBD2|TRBJ2-5|TRBV6-5
TGTGCCAGCAGTTATGGCGGGAGGCTACAAGAGACCCAGTACTTC
CASSYGGRLQETQYF
>16|NA|TRBD1|TRBJ1-2|TRBV30
TGTGCCTGGAGTGGTTTTCAGGGGGCTCGTGTAAGTGTCTACACCTTC
CAWSGFQGARVSVYTF
>18|NA|TRBD1|TRBJ2-3|TRBV15
TGTGCCACCAGCAGAGGGCCGGACAGGGCGCCGAACACAGATACGCAGTATTTT
CATSRGPDRAPNTDTQYF
>14|NA|TRBD1|TRBJ1-1|TRBV7-8
TGTGCCAGCAGCTTGGGACAGGGGATTACTGAAGCTTTCTTT
CASSLGQGITEAFF
>14|NA|NA|TRBJ1-6|TRBV27
TGTGCCAGCAGTTCTGCCGGGCGAGGGTCACCCCTCCACTTT
CASSSAGRGSPLHF
>16|NA|TRBD2|TRBJ2-1|TRBV7-9
TGTGCCACCGACTTCGGACTAGCGGGAGATTTGAGTGAGCAGTTCTTC
CATDFGLAGDLSEQFF
>16|NA|TRBD2|TRBJ2-3|TRBV12-5
TGTGCTAGTGGACTCGGGACTAGCGGGGGGACAGATACGCAGTATTTT
CASGLGTSGGTDTQYF